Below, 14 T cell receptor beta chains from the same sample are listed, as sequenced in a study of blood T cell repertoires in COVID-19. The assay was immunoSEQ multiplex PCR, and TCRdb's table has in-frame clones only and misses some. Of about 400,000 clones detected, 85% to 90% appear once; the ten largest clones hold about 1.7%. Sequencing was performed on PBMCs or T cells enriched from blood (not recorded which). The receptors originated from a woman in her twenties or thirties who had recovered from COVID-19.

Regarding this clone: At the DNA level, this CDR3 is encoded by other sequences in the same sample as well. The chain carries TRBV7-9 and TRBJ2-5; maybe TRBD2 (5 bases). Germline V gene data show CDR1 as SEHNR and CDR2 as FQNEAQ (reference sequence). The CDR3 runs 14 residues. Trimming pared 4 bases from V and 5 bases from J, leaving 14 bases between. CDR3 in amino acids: CASSSSGSGETQYF. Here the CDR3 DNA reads TGTGCCAGCAGCTCATCGGGGTCGGGCGAGACCCAGTACTTC. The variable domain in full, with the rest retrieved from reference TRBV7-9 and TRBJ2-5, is DTGVSQNPRHKITKRGQNVTFRCDPISEHNRLYWYRQTLGQGPEFLTYFQNEAQLEKSRLLSDRFSAERPKGSFSTLEIQRTEQGDSAMYLCASSSSGSGETQYFGPGTRLLVL.

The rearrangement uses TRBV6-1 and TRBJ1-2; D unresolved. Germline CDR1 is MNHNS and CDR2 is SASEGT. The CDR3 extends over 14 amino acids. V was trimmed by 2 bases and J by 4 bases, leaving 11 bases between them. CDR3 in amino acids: CASSEPNGAYGYTF. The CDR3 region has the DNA TGTGCCAGCAGTGAACCCAACGGAGCCTATGGCTACACCTTC.

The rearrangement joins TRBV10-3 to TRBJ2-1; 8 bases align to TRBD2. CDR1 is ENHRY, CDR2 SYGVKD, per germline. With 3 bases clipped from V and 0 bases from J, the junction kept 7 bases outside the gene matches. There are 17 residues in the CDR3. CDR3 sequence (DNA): TGTGCCATCAGTGATTTGGCGGGGGGACGCTCCTACAATGAGCAGTTCTTC. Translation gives CAISDLAGGRSYNEQFF.

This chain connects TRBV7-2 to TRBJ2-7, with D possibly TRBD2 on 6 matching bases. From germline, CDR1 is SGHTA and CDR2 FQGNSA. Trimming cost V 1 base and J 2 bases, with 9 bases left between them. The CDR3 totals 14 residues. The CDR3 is CASSLVEGAYEQYF. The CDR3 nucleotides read TGTGCCAGCAGCTTAGTGGAGGGCGCCTACGAGCAGTACTTC.

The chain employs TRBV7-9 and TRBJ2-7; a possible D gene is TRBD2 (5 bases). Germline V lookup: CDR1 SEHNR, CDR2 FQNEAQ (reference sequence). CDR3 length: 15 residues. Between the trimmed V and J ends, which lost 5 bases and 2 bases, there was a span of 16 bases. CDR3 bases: TGTGCCAGCAGCCCACGAGGGTTACCTACCTACGAGCAGTACTTC. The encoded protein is CASSPRGLPTYEQYF.

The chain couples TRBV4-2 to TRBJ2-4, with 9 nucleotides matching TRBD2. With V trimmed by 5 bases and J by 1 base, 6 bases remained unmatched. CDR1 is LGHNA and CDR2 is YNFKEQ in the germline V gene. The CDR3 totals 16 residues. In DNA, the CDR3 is TGTGCCAGCAGCTCGCGGGGGGGCGGGGCCAAAAACATTCAGTACTTC. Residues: CASSSRGGGAKNIQYF.

The CDR3 DNA is TGTGCCAGCCAGACAGGGGGCAATCAGCCCCAGCATTTT. Protein sequence: CASQTGGNQPQHF. This chain joins TRBV28 and TRBJ1-5, with 8 bases fitting TRBD1. Germline values: CDR1 MDHEN, CDR2 SYDVKM. The trim removed 8 bases at V and 2 bases at J, leaving 2 bases unmatched. The CDR3 spans 13 residues.

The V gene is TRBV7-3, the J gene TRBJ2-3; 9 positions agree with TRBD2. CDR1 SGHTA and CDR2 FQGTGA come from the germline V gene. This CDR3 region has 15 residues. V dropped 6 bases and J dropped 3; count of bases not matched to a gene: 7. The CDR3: CASRPGLAETDTQYF. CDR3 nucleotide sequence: TGTGCCAGCAGGCCGGGACTAGCCGAAACAGATACGCAGTATTTT.

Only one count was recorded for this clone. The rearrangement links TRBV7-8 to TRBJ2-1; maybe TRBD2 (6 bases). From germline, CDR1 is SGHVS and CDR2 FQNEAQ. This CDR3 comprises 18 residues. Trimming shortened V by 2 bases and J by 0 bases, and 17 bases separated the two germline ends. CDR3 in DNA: TGTGCCAGCAGCTTAAATTCGGAGGGACCAAGCTCCTACAATGAGCAGTTCTTC. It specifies CASSLNSEGPSSYNEQFF.

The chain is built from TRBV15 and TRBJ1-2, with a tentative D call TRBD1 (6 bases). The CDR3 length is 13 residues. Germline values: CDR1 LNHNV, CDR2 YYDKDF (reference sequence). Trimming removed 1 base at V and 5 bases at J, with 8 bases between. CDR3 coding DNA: TGTGCCACCAGCAGAGGGACAGCGTATGGCTACACCTTC. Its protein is CATSRGTAYGYTF.

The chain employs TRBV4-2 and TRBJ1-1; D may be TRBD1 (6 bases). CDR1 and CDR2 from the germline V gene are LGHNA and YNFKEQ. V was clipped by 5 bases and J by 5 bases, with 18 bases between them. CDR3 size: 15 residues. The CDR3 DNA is TGTGCCAGCAGCGCGGTCACAGGGAGTTGGACTGAAGCTTTCTTT. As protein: CASSAVTGSWTEAFF.

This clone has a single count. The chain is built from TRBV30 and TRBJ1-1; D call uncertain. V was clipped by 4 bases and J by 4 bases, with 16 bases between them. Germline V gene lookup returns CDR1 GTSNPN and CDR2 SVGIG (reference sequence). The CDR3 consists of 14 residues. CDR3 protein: CAWILPRGGTEAFF. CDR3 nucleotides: TGTGCCTGGATCCTTCCAAGAGGCGGCACTGAAGCTTTCTTT.

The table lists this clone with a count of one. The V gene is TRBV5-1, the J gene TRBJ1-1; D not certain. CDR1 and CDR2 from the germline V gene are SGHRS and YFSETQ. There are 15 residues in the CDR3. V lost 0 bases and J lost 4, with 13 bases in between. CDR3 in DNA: TGCGCCAGCAGCTTGGCCCTTTCGCGGTCCACTGAAGCTTTCTTT. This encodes CASSLALSRSTEAFF.

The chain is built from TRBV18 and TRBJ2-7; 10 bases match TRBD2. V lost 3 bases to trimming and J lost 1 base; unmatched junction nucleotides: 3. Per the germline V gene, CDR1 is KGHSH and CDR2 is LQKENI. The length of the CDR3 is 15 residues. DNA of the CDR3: TGTGCCAGCTCACCGTTGACTAGCGGGTCCTACGAGCAGTACTTC. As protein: CASSPLTSGSYEQYF.